These 24 T cell receptor beta chains came from one sample sequenced in a study of CD8 T cells in ankylosing spondylitis. TCRdb passed the 5' RACE reads through MiXCR, listing each CDR3 protein once. The data hold 150,000 to 200,000 distinct CDR3 sequences, with roughly 13% observed a single time. The sequencing sample was made of blood, either unsorted or a sorted T cell fraction (not recorded which). The receptors here all came from a male donor with ankylosing spondylitis or in good health (not recorded which).

The chain links TRBV12-3 or TRBV12-4 to TRBJ2-5; the match to TRBD2 covers 9 bases. This CDR3 spans 17 amino acids. V dropped 4 bases and J dropped 7; count of bases not matched to a gene: 16. Here the CDR3 DNA reads TGTGCCAGCAGTTCAACGGTAGCGGGAGACCCCCTAGTGACCCAGTACTTC. It codes for CASSSTVAGDPLVTQYF.

The table lists this clonotype with a few counts. This sequence joins TRBV30 and TRBJ1-5; D is possibly TRBD1 (5 bases). Per germline, CDR1 GTSNPN and CDR2 SVGIG (reference sequence). The CDR3 is made up of 14 amino acids. The ends were cut back, 2 bases at V and 4 bases at J, with 12 bases in the middle. The CDR3 region is CAWSLDSLNQPQHF. The CDR3 region has the DNA TGTGCCTGGAGTCTTGACAGTCTTAATCAGCCCCAGCATTTT.

The CDR3 reads CASSYSRGSSGEQYF. Here the CDR3 DNA reads TGTGCCAGCAGTTACTCTCGGGGGAGCTCGGGAGAGCAGTACTTC. The rearrangement joins TRBV6-5 to TRBJ2-7; perhaps TRBD2 as D (6 bases). Deletions cut 0 bases from V and 7 bases from J, with 16 bases between. The CDR3 runs 15 residues. Germline loops: CDR1 MNHEY, CDR2 SVGAGI.

The chain employs TRBV4-1 and TRBJ2-7; 7 positions agree with TRBD1. The CDR3 runs to 18 residues. Germline trimming cut 1 base from V and 2 bases from J; bases unmatched to any gene: 14. The germline gives CDR1 MGHRA, CDR2 YSYEKL. CDR3 coding DNA: TGCGCCAGCAGCCAAGGTGCGATTATCCGGGACAGCACCTACGAGCAGTACTTC. This gives the protein CASSQGAIIRDSTYEQYF.

This clonotype appeared a few times. The chain combines TRBV29-1 with TRBJ2-7; D is perhaps TRBD2 (6 bases). This CDR3 has 15 residues. Trimming pared 0 bases from V and 0 bases from J, leaving 12 bases between. In germline, CDR1 is SQVTM, CDR2 ANQGSEA. Here the CDR3 reads CSVEDEGGSSYEQYF. In nucleotides, the CDR3 is TGCAGCGTTGAAGATGAAGGAGGGAGCTCCTACGAGCAGTACTTC.

This clonotype was seen only a few times. The rearrangement joins TRBV7-6 to TRBJ2-1, with D possibly matching TRBD2 (5 bases). V was shortened by 6 bases and J by 6 bases, with 18 bases between the two germline ends. The CDR3 totals 15 residues. Germline CDR1 is SGHVS and CDR2 is FNYEAQ. CDR3 in DNA: TGTGCCAGCAGGTACTCCGCGGGTATATCCAATGAGCAGTTCTTC. This translates into CASRYSAGISNEQFF. The whole variable domain, filled in from reference TRBV7-6 and TRBJ2-1, reads GAGVSQSPRYKVTKRGQDVALRCDPISGHVSLYWYRQALGQGPEFLTYFNYEAQQDKSGLPNDRFSAERPEGSISTLTIQRTEQRDSAMYRCASRYSAGISNEQFFGPGTRLTVL.

This clonotype was counted at least ten times. The chain uses TRBV12-3 or TRBV12-4 and TRBJ2-1; D ambiguous. There are 14 residues in the CDR3. V gave up 7 bases and J gave up 0 bases, with 10 bases separating them. Written as DNA, the CDR3 is TGTGCCAGCATCCTAGGAAGCTCCTACAATGAGCAGTTCTTC. Its protein product is CASILGSSYNEQFF.

This clonotype was detected many times. The chain recombines TRBV5-1 with TRBJ2-1, with TRBD2 matching 10 bases. The CDR3 spans 18 residues. With 0 bases clipped from V and 1 base from J, the junction kept 7 bases outside the gene matches. Looked up from germline, CDR1 is SGHRS and CDR2 is YFSETQ. CDR3 region: CASSLVPLAGTSYNEQFF. The CDR3 DNA reads as TGCGCCAGCAGCTTGGTCCCACTAGCGGGGACATCCTACAATGAGCAGTTCTTC.

This clonotype was seen repeatedly, ten times or more. This chain links TRBV29-1 with TRBJ2-7, with D maybe TRBD1 (5 bases). Deletions cut 6 bases from V and 0 bases from J, with 9 bases between. Germline loops: CDR1 SQVTM, CDR2 ANQGSEA. The CDR3 is 12 amino acids. The CDR3 region is CSVADSSYEQYF. DNA for the CDR3: TGCAGCGTCGCCGACAGCTCCTACGAGCAGTACTTC.

This clonotype occurred many times. The chain recombines TRBV5-1 with TRBJ2-7, with D possibly being TRBD1 (6 bases). Germline lookup yields CDR1 SGHRS and CDR2 YFSETQ. V lost 4 bases and J 3 bases, leaving 23 bases between the germline ends. This CDR3 comprises 17 residues. The CDR3, as DNA: TGCGCCAGCAGCCCCCGGGACACCGTTAGGACCTTCTACGAGCAGTACTTC. It is translated as CASSPRDTVRTFYEQYF.

This clonotype was detected only a few times. The chain carries TRBV6-6 and TRBJ2-1; perhaps TRBD2 as D (5 bases). From germline, CDR1 is MNHNY and CDR2 SVGAGI (reference sequence). This CDR3 contains 11 residues. V was shortened by 4 bases and J by 10 bases, with 8 bases between the two germline ends. CDR3 DNA: TGTGCCAGCAGTTCGGAGCGGGAGCAGTTCTTC. Amino acids: CASSSEREQFF.

This clonotype was detected a few times. This rearrangement joins TRBV7-9 to TRBJ2-3, with 7 bases identical to TRBD2. The CDR3 is 16 amino acids. The germline V gene encodes CDR1 SEHNR and CDR2 FQNEAQ (reference sequence). V was clipped by 4 bases and J by 4 bases; unmatched bases: 11. The CDR3 DNA follows: TGTGCCAGCAGCTCTCCGGGACTAACCCATTCAGATACGCAGTATTTT. This gives the protein CASSSPGLTHSDTQYF. The full variable domain, with the rest looked up from reference TRBV7-9 and TRBJ2-3, is DTGVSQNPRHKITKRGQNVTFRCDPISEHNRLYWYRQTLGQGPEFLTYFQNEAQLEKSRLLSDRFSAERPKGSFSTLEIQRTEQGDSAMYLCASSSPGLTHSDTQYFGPGTRLTVL.

This clonotype was seen more than once but under ten times. J is TRBJ2-2 and V is TRBV5-1; D is possibly TRBD2 (6 bases). This CDR3 has 17 residues. Trimming removed 3 bases at V and 7 bases at J, with 22 bases between. In germline, CDR1 is SGHRS, CDR2 YFSETQ. CDR3 in DNA: TGCGCCAGCAGCTGGATGGGAACCGAAGGAGGGATCGGGGAGCTGTTTTTT. Translated: CASSWMGTEGGIGELFF.

This clonotype was recorded a few times. The chain recombines TRBV20-1 with TRBJ2-3; D call uncertain. This CDR3 region has 14 residues. CDR1 DFQATT and CDR2 SNEGSKA come from the germline V gene (reference sequence). V was cut by 0 bases and J by 3 bases, with 10 bases left in between. The CDR3 nucleotides are TGCAGTGCTAGAGATGTAGTGGAGACAGATACGCAGTATTTT. As protein: CSARDVVETDTQYF.

This clonotype was found many times. The rearrangement links TRBV7-9 to TRBJ2-1; D uncertain. CDR3 length equals 12 residues. Germline lookup yields CDR1 SEHNR and CDR2 FQNEAQ (reference sequence). Trimming stripped 8 bases from V and 6 bases from J, with 11 bases between. CDR3 DNA: TGTGCCAGCGCTCCAGCCGTCAATGAGCAGTTCTTC. As protein: CASAPAVNEQFF. Using reference TRBV7-9 and TRBJ2-1 for the parts outside the CDR3, the full variable domain is DTGVSQNPRHKITKRGQNVTFRCDPISEHNRLYWYRQTLGQGPEFLTYFQNEAQLEKSRLLSDRFSAERPKGSFSTLEIQRTEQGDSAMYLCASAPAVNEQFFGPGTRLTVL.

The genes are TRBV4-1 and TRBJ1-5; D is undetermined. V was trimmed by 6 bases and J by 1 base, leaving 13 bases between them. Looked up from germline, CDR1 is MGHRA and CDR2 is YSYEKL. The CDR3 consists of 15 residues. CDR3 protein: CASSQNQESNQPQHF. The CDR3 nucleotides read TGCGCCAGCAGTCAGAACCAGGAAAGCAATCAGCCCCAGCATTTT.

This clonotype was seen just once. The V and J genes are TRBV12-3 or TRBV12-4 and TRBJ2-3, with D possibly called TRBD1 or TRBD2 (5 bases each). CDR3 length: 14 residues. The CDR3, as DNA: TGTGTCGTAAGCCGGGACCCTGAGATAGATACGCAGTATTTT. It translates to CVVSRDPEIDTQYF.

The chain has TRBV2 and TRBJ2-5; D uncertain. Germline V gene lookup returns CDR1 SNHLY and CDR2 FYNNEI. V was shortened by 4 bases and J by 5 bases, with 17 bases between the two germline ends. This CDR3 contains 15 residues. The CDR3 region is CASSAPDSDSETQYF. Written as DNA, the CDR3 is TGTGCCAGCAGTGCGCCCGACTCCGATTCGGAGACCCAGTACTTC.

The chain's CDR3 is CASSPQGAGANVLTF. The CDR3 DNA reads as TGTGCCAGCAGCCCCCAGGGTGCGGGGGCCAACGTCCTGACTTTC. The chain carries TRBV5-6 and TRBJ2-6, with D possibly being TRBD1 (5 bases). Trimming pared 4 bases from V and 4 bases from J, leaving 12 bases between. CDR3 size: 15 residues. Germline V gives CDR1 SGHDT, CDR2 YYEEEE.

The gene calls are TRBV12-3 or TRBV12-4 and TRBJ2-1; D is uncertain. V lost 6 bases and J 10 bases, leaving 16 bases between the germline ends. CDR3 length: 13 residues. The CDR3 region is CASRDLRDAEQFF. The CDR3 DNA reads as TGTGCCAGCAGGGACCTCCGAGATGCCGAGCAGTTCTTC.

The V gene is TRBV7-2, the J gene TRBJ2-5; 15 bases are shared with TRBD2. The V gene end was trimmed by 3 bases and the J gene end by 0 bases; junction bases not matched to a gene: 17. CDR1 is SGHTA, CDR2 FQGNSA, per germline. The CDR3 loop spans 22 amino acids. This CDR3 reads CASSFLVVEGLAGGGYQETQYF. CDR3 coding DNA: TGTGCCAGCAGCTTCCTCGTAGTTGAGGGACTAGCGGGGGGTGGGTACCAAGAGACCCAGTACTTC.

The sample holds many counts of this clonotype. This rearrangement joins TRBV15 to TRBJ2-1, with TRBD2 as a possible D gene (6 bases). V was pared by 0 bases and J by 5 bases, with 14 bases between. Germline V gene sequence: CDR1 LNHNV, CDR2 YYDKDF (reference sequence). This CDR3 is 16 amino acids long. The CDR3 here is CATSRDGDLLDNEQFF. Here the CDR3 DNA reads TGTGCCACCAGCAGAGACGGGGACTTGTTGGACAATGAGCAGTTCTTC.

This clonotype has only one observation. The genes are TRBV19 and TRBJ1-5; weak D call: TRBD1 (5 bases). The V gene's germline CDR1 is LNHDA and CDR2 SQIVND (reference sequence). The CDR3 contains 15 residues. Trimming cost V 3 bases and J 2 bases, with 11 bases left between them. The CDR3 region is CASSIRGEGNQPQHF. The CDR3 nucleotides are TGTGCCAGTAGTATTCGAGGGGAGGGCAATCAGCCCCAGCATTTT. Combining the CDR3 with reference TRBV19 and TRBJ1-5 gives the whole variable domain DGGITQSPKYLFRKEGQNVTLSCEQNLNHDAMYWYRQDPGQGLRLIYYSQIVNDFQKGDIAEGYSVSREKKESFPLTVTSAQKNPTAFYLCASSIRGEGNQPQHFGDGTRLSIL.

A few counts support this clonotype. This chain connects TRBV3-1 to TRBJ2-5, with D possibly TRBD2 on 5 matching bases. V gave up 1 base and J gave up 2 bases, with 11 bases separating them. In germline, CDR1 is LGHDT, CDR2 YNNKEL (reference sequence). The CDR3 extends over 15 amino acids. The CDR3 DNA reads TGTGCCAGCAGCCAAGGGACTGGAAGTCAAGAGACCCAGTACTTC. Translating gives CASSQGTGSQETQYF.